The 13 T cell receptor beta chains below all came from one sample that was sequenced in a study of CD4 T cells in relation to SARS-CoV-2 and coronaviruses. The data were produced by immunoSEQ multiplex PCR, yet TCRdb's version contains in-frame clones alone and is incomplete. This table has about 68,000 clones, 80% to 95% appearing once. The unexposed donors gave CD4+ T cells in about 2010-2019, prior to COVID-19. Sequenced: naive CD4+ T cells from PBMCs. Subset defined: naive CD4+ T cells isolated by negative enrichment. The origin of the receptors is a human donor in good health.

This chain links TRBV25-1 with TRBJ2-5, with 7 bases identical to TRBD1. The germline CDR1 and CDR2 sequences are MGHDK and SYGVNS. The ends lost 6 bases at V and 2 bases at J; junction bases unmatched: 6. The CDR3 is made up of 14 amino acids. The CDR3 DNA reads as TGTGCCAGCAGCGCAATGGGACAGCAAGAGACCCAGTACTTC. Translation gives CASSAMGQQETQYF.

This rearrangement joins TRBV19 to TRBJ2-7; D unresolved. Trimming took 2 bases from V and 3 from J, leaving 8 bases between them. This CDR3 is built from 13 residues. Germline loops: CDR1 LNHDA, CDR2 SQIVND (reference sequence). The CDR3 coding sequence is TGTGCCAGTAGTATAATGGGTCACTACGAGCAGTACTTC. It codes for CASSIMGHYEQYF.

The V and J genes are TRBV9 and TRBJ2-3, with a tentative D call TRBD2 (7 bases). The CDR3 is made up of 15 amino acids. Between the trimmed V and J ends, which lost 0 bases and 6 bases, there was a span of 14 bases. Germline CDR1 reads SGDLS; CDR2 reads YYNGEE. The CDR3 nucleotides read TGTGCCAGCAGCGTAGCGGGGGGCCCGTGGGATACGCAGTATTTT. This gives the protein CASSVAGGPWDTQYF.

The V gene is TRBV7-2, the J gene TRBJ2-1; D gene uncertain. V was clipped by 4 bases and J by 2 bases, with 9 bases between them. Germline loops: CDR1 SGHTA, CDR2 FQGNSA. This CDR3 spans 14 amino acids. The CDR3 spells CASSSTGPYNEQFF. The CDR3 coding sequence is TGTGCCAGCAGCTCGACCGGGCCCTACAATGAGCAGTTCTTC. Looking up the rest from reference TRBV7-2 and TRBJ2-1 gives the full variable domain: GAGVSQSPSNKVTEKGKDVELRCDPISGHTALYWYRQSLGQGLEFLIYFQGNSAPDKSGLPSDRFSAERTGGSVSTLTIQRTQQEDSAVYLCASSSTGPYNEQFFGPGTRLTVL.

The CDR3 region is CASSLRQGTEAFF. The CDR3 DNA follows: TGTGCCAGCAGCTTACGACAGGGCACTGAAGCTTTCTTT. V is TRBV7-3 and J is TRBJ1-1; 7 nucleotides line up with TRBD1. V lost 2 bases and J lost 4; bases outside the gene matches: 1. This CDR3 contains 13 residues. CDR1 SGHTA and CDR2 FQGTGA come from the germline V gene.

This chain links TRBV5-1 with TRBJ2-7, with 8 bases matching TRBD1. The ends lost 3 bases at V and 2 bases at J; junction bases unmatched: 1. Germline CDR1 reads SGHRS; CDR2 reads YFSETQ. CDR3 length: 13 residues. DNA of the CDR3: TGCGCCAGCAGCTGGACAGGGACCTACGAGCAGTACTTC. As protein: CASSWTGTYEQYF.

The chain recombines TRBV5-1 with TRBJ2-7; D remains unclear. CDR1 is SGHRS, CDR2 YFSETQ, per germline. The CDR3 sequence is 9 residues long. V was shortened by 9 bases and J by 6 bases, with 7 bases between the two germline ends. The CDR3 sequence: CAIICEQYF. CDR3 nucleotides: TGCGCCATCATTTGCGAGCAGTACTTC.

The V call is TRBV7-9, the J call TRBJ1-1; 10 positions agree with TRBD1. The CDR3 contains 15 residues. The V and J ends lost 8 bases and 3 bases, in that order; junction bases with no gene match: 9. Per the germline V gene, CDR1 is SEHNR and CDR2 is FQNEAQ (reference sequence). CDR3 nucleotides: TGTGCCAGCTCTCGGACCGGGACAGGGGACACTGAAGCTTTCTTT. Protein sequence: CASSRTGTGDTEAFF. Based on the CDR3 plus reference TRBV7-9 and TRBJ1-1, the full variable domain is DTGVSQNPRHKITKRGQNVTFRCDPISEHNRLYWYRQTLGQGPEFLTYFQNEAQLEKSRLLSDRFSAERPKGSFSTLEIQRTEQGDSAMYLCASSRTGTGDTEAFFGQGTRLTVV.

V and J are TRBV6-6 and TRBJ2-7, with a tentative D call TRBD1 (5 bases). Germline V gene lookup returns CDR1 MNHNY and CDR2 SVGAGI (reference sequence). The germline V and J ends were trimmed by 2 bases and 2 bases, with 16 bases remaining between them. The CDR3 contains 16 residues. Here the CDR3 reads CASSYPPGSGTYEQYF. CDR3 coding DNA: TGTGCCAGCAGTTACCCACCAGGGTCAGGGACCTACGAGCAGTACTTC.

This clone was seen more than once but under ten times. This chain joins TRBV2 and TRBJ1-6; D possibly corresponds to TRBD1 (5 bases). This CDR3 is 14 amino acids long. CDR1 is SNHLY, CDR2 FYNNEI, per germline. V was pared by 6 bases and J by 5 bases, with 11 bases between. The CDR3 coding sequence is TGTGCCAGCAGACTGACAGCGAATAATTCACCCCTCCACTTT. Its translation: CASRLTANNSPLHF.

CDR3 region: CASSPPQMSSYNEQFF. CDR3 in DNA: TGCGCCAGCAGCCCACCACAAATGAGCTCCTACAATGAGCAGTTCTTC. V is TRBV5-1 and J is TRBJ2-1; D unresolved. This CDR3 contains 16 residues. With 4 bases removed from V and 0 bases from J, the gap between germline ends came to 14 bases. Germline values: CDR1 SGHRS, CDR2 YFSETQ.

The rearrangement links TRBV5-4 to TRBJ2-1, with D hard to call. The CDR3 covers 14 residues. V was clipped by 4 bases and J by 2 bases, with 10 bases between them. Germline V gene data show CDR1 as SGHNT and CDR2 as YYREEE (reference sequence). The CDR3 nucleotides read TGTGCCAGCAGCCAACGGCCTCCCTACAATGAGCAGTTCTTC. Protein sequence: CASSQRPPYNEQFF.

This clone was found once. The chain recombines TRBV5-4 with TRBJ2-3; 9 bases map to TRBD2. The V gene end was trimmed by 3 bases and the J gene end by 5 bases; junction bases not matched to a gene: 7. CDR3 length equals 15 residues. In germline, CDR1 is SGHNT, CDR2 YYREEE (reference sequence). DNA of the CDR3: TGTGCCAGCAGCTCGCAGCGGGGGGAGATAGATACGCAGTATTTT. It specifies CASSSQRGEIDTQYF.